What follows describes a single T cell receptor (beta chain). These data are taken from a study of cytomegalovirus exposure and HLA in healthy donors. The PCR was carried out with 60 Vbeta primers and 13 Jbeta primers. Here immunoSEQ multiplex PCR was the method, and the copy in TCRdb shows in-frame clones only, minus some. Here the sample table reports around 57,000 clones. The trim removed 3 bases at V and 5 bases at J, leaving 4 bases unmatched. The CDR3 consists of 14 residues. Sequencing was performed on PBMCs. The rearrangement joins TRBV23-1 to TRBJ1-1; 9 nucleotides agree with TRBD1. TRBV23-1 is labeled an ORF, and its function is uncertain. This clonotype was sampled from a woman between 50 and 59 years old in good health and CMV-seropositive. The CDR3 spells CASSHRTGVTEAFF. CDR3 DNA: TGCGCCAGCAGTCACCGGACAGGGGTGACTGAAGCTTTCTTT.